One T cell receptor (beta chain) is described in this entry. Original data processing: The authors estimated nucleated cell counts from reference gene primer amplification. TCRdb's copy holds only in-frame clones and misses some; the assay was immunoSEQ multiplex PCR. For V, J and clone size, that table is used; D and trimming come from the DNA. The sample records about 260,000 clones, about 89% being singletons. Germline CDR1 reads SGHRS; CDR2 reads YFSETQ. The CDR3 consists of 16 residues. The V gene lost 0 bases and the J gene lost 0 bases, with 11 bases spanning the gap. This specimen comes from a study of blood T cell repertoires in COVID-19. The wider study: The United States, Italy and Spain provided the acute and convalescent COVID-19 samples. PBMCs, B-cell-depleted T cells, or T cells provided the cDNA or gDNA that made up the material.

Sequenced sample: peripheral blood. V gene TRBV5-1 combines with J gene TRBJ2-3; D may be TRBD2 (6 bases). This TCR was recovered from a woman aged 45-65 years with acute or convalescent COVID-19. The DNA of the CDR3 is TGCGCCAGCAGCTTGGTAACCGGGACTAGCACAGATACGCAGTATTTT. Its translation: CASSLVTGTSTDTQYF.